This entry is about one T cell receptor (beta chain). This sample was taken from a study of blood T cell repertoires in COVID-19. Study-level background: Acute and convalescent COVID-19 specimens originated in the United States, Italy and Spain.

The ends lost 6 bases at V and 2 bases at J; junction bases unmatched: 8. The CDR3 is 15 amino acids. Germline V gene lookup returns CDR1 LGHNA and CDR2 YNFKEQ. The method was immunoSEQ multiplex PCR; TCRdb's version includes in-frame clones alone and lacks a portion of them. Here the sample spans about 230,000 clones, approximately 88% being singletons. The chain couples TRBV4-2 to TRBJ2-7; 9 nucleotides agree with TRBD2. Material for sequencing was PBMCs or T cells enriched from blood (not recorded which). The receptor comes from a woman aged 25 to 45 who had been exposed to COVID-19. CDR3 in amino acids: CASSPGREGPYEQYF. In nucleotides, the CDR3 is TGTGCCAGCAGTCCTGGGCGGGAGGGACCCTACGAGCAGTACTTC.